This TCR beta chain was identified in a study of molecular identifiers for immune sequencing clone quantification. TCRdb itself ran the PCR reads through MiXCR, one entry per CDR3 protein. The sample lists tens of thousands of distinct CDR3 sequences, 20% to 30% occurring once. The germline CDR1 and CDR2 sequences are MRHNA and SNTAGT. Trimming stripped 7 bases from V and 0 bases from J, with 15 bases between. This CDR3 is built from 16 residues. Libraries from naive CD8 cells were generated from about 20,000 to 1,000,000 sorted cells (with 10%, 30% or 50% RNA). Sorting isolated naive CD8 T cells as CD8+CD4-CCR7+CD45RA+ events. This clonotype was picked up many times.

This TCR derives from a human donor in good health. Some libraries in this study had Jurkat cell RNA spiked in. Sequencing input: naive CD8+ T cells from blood, with Jurkat cell RNA spiked in. Stated subset: FACS-sorted CD8+CD4-CCR7+CD45RA+ naive T cells. This chain links TRBV6-4 with TRBJ1-4; possibly TRBD1 for D (5 bases). DNA of the CDR3: TGTGCCAGCATTAGACAGAGAGCTACAACTAATGAAAAACTGTTTTTT. It is translated as CASIRQRATTNEKLFF.